This TCR beta chain was identified during a study of T cells in Graves' hyperthyroidism and ophthalmopathy. Aged 18 to 65, the patients had hyperthyroidism that was newly diagnosed and had lasted under 2 months. Thyroid ultrasound, orbital computed tomography, clinical symptoms, and serum thyroxine and TRAb underpinned diagnoses. Of note for this clonotype: Antigen: not known.

Germline V gene sequence: CDR1 DFQATT, CDR2 SNEGSKA (reference sequence). This CDR3 is built from 10 residues. Trimming took off 1 base at V and 8 bases at J, with 2 bases between the two ends. Amplification targeted TCR beta CDR3 regions from RNA transcripts. First-round RT-PCR targeting the TCR CDR3 was performed with the HTBI primer set. TCRdb recomputed calls from the multiplex PCR reads with MiXCR, one row per CDR3 protein. The data show a few hundred thousand distinct CDR3 sequences, 20% to 25% seen once. Study observations and caveats: By a 13 V-J model, ophthalmopathy was set apart from stable hyperthyroidism.

This receptor was taken from a middle-aged man with Graves' hyperthyroidism. The specimen sequenced was blood. This chain links TRBV20-1 with TRBJ1-4; D call uncertain. CDR3 residues: CSARGEKLFF. The CDR3 nucleotides are TGCAGTGCTAGAGGCGAAAAACTGTTTTTT.